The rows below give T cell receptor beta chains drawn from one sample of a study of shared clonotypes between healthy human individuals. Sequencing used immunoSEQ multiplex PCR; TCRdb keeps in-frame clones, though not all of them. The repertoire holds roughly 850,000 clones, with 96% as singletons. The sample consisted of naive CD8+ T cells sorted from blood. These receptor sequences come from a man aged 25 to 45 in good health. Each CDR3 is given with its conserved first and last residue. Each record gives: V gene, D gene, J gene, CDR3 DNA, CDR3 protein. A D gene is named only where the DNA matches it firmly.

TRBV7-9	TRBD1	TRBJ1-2	TGTGCCAGCAGCTCTCAGGGACAGGGACTTAACGGCTATGGCTACACCTTC	CASSSQGQGLNGYGYTF
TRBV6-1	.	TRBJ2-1	TGTGCCAGCAGTGAAAGAGGCTCCTACAATGAGCAGTTCTTC	CASSERGSYNEQFF
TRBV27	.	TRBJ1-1	TGTGCCAGCAGTCCACTATCTAGGTGGGGGGAAGCTTTCTTT	CASSPLSRWGEAFF
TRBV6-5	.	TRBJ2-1	TGTGCCAGCAGTTACTCAAATGAGCAGTTCTTC	CASSYSNEQFF
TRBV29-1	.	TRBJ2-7	TGCAGCGTTGCGAGGCAGGGAAACGAGCAGTACTTC	CSVARQGNEQYF
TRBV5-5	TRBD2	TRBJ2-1	TGTGCCAGCAGCCCCCTCGGACTAGCGGGAGCCGCGACGAACAATGAGCAGTTCTTC	CASSPLGLAGAATNNEQFF
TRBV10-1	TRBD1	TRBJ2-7	TGCGCCAGCAGGGACAGGGGTTGGACCTACGAGCAGTACTTC	CASRDRGWTYEQYF
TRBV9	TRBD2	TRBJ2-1	TGTGCCAGCAGCCCACCACGGGCTAGCGGGAGCCTGAGCTCCTACAATGAGCAGTTCTTC	CASSPPRASGSLSSYNEQFF
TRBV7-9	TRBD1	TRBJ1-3	TGTGCCAGCAGCTTACCGGGACAGGGTTATGGAAACACCATATATTTT	CASSLPGQGYGNTIYF
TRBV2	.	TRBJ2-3	TGTGCCAGCCCATCCAGGTCCCGAGATACGCAGTATTTT	CASPSRSRDTQYF
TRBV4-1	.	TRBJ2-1	TGCGCCAGCAGCCAAGAAGGTGGGAGCTCCTACAATGAGCAGTTCTTC	CASSQEGGSSYNEQFF
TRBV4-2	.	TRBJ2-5	TGTGCCAGCAGCCAAGGTGGGGGGCTACAAGAGACCCAGTACTTC	CASSQGGGLQETQYF
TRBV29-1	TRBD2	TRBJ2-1	TGCGCGGGGGCCGGGAGGGGTCACAATGAGCAGTTCTTC	CAGAGRGHNEQFF
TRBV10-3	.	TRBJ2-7	TGTGCCATCAGAAACAGCCAATCGAGCTCCTACGAGCAGTACTTC	CAIRNSQSSSYEQYF
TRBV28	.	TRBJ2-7	TGTGCCAGCAGTTTAATTACAGGGACCTACGAGCAGTACTTC	CASSLITGTYEQYF
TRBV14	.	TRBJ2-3	TGTGCCAGCAGCCAATGGTCAATCCCAGATACGCAGTATTTT	CASSQWSIPDTQYF
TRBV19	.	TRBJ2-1	TGTGCCTCTAATGGGGAGGACAATGAGCAGTTCTTC	CASNGEDNEQFF
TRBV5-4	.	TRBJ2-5	TGTGCCAGCAGCTTGACGAGGGGGGAGACCCAGTACTTC	CASSLTRGETQYF
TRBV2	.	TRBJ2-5	TGTGCCAGCTTAAGAGGTGGGACCCAGTACTTC	CASLRGGTQYF
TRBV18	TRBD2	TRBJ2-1	TGTGCCAGCTCACCACCGATCTCTAGCGGGACCCTCTACTCCTACAATGAGCAGTTCTTC	CASSPPISSGTLYSYNEQFF
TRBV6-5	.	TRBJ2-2	TGTGCCAGCAGTTACGAGGGAGACACCGGGGAGCTGTTTTTT	CASSYEGDTGELFF
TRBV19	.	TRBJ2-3	TGTGCCAGTAGTCCGACACCCCTAGCGTATGGCACAGATACGCAGTATTTT	CASSPTPLAYGTDTQYF
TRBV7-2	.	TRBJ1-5	TGTGCCAGCAGCTTAGGCCCCAATCAGCCCCAGCATTTT	CASSLGPNQPQHF
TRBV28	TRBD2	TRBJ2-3	TGTGCCAGCAGTTTGGGTGGGGCGGGAGGCTCCACAGATACGCAGTATTTT	CASSLGGAGGSTDTQYF
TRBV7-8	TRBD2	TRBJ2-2	TGTGCCAGCAGCTTAGCAACTAGCGGGAGGGCCGGGGAGCTGTTTTTT	CASSLATSGRAGELFF
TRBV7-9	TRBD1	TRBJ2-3	TGTGCCAGCAGCGGGACGGACAGGGGGTTGATAGATACGCAGTATTTT	CASSGTDRGLIDTQYF